The next 29 T cell receptor beta chains were all read from a single sample in a study of blood T cell repertoires in COVID-19. Here immunoSEQ multiplex PCR was the method, and the copy in TCRdb shows in-frame clones only, minus some. Here the sample spans about 300,000 clones, roughly 85% being singletons. The source material was PBMCs or T cells enriched from blood (not recorded which). The receptor set was obtained from a man aged 25-40 years who had recovered from COVID-19.

This sequence joins TRBV7-8 and TRBJ1-6; 7 bases align to TRBD1. Trimming took 3 bases from V and 5 from J; bases not matched to a gene: 1. Germline values: CDR1 SGHVS, CDR2 FQNEAQ. The CDR3 extends over 14 amino acids. The CDR3 nucleotides read TGTGCCAGCAGCTTGGGACAGCATAATTCACCCCTCCACTTT. Its translation: CASSLGQHNSPLHF.

The chain recombines TRBV6-5 with TRBJ1-6, with D hard to call. The germline V and J ends were trimmed by 2 bases and 9 bases, with 11 bases remaining between them. Germline V lookup: CDR1 MNHEY, CDR2 SVGAGI. This CDR3 comprises 14 residues. The CDR3 loop reads CASSYASKSSPLHF. DNA for the CDR3: TGTGCCAGCAGTTACGCCAGTAAAAGTTCACCCCTCCACTTT.

The rearrangement links TRBV5-1 to TRBJ2-2; D call uncertain. Trimming pared 4 bases from V and 2 bases from J, leaving 15 bases between. In germline, CDR1 is SGHRS, CDR2 YFSETQ. The length of the CDR3 is 16 residues. The CDR3 region is CASSLILGSNTGELFF. CDR3 sequence (DNA): TGCGCCAGCAGCCTCATTCTAGGATCTAACACCGGGGAGCTGTTTTTT.

The CDR3 region has the DNA TGTGCCAGCAGCTTAGAGCGGAAGAGCACAGATACGCAGTATTTT. Amino acids: CASSLERKSTDTQYF. The chain has TRBV13 and TRBJ2-3, with D perhaps matching TRBD2 (5 bases). Germline lookup yields CDR1 PRHDT and CDR2 FYEKMQ (reference sequence). The V gene lost 1 base and the J gene lost 0 bases, with 8 bases spanning the gap. The CDR3 has 15 amino acids.

The V call is TRBV5-4, the J call TRBJ2-5, with TRBD2 identical over 7 bases. The V gene's germline CDR1 is SGHNT and CDR2 YYREEE (reference sequence). Trimming took 0 bases from V and 7 from J; bases not matched to a gene: 6. This CDR3 has 14 amino acids. CDR3 in amino acids: CASSLVAGEGTQYF. The CDR3 DNA reads as TGTGCCAGCAGCTTGGTCGCGGGAGAAGGGACCCAGTACTTC.

This rearrangement joins TRBV12-3 or TRBV12-4 to TRBJ1-6; TRBD1 is a possible D gene (5 bases). This CDR3 is built from 13 residues. The V end was cut by 4 bases, the J end by 7 bases, with 8 bases between. Here the CDR3 DNA reads TGTGCCAGCAGTTCGTCAGGGAATTCACCCCTCCACTTT. Amino acids: CASSSSGNSPLHF.

This clone was seen more than once but under ten times. This chain connects TRBV6-2 or TRBV6-3 to TRBJ1-2; 9 bases agree with TRBD1. V lost 5 bases, J lost 2 bases, and 9 bases stayed unmatched. The CDR3 spans 16 residues. Germline assignment: CDR1 MNHEY and CDR2 SVGEGT. The CDR3 DNA sequence: TGTGCCAGCAGTCGATGGGACAGGGCTGGAAACTATGGCTACACCTTC. This gives the protein CASSRWDRAGNYGYTF.

The chain has TRBV5-8 and TRBJ2-2; D possibly corresponds to TRBD1 (5 bases). CDR3 length: 13 amino acids. With 4 bases removed from V and 6 bases from J, the gap between germline ends came to 10 bases. Germline values: CDR1 SGHTS, CDR2 YDEGEE. CDR3 amino acids: CASSAGFSGELFF. The CDR3 nucleotides are TGTGCCAGCAGCGCAGGGTTTTCCGGGGAGCTGTTTTTT. Supplemented by reference TRBV5-8 and TRBJ2-2, the full variable domain reads EAGVTQSPTHLIKTRGQQATLRCSPISGHTSVYWYQQALGLGLQFLLWYDEGEERNRGNFPPRFSGRQFPNYSSELNVNALELEDSALYLCASSAGFSGELFFGEGSRLTVL.

The V gene is TRBV27, the J gene TRBJ1-2, with a possible D match to TRBD1 (5 bases). This CDR3 has 15 amino acids. Germline V gene sequence: CDR1 MNHEY, CDR2 SMNVEV (reference sequence). V was pared by 5 bases and J by 4 bases, with 17 bases between. DNA of the CDR3: TGTGCCAGCAGTCACAAGAAGGGGTTGGGCTATGGCTACACCTTC. Residues: CASSHKKGLGYGYTF.

V usage is TRBV5-1 and J usage is TRBJ2-3, with 7 bases matching TRBD2. Germline CDR1 SGHRS, CDR2 YFSETQ. This CDR3 has 16 amino acids. With V trimmed by 3 bases and J by 2 bases, 9 bases remained unmatched. The CDR3 nucleotides are TGCGCCAGCAGCTCGAGCGGGGAAGCCGCCACAGATACGCAGTATTTT. Protein sequence: CASSSSGEAATDTQYF.

This clone was recorded once. The rearrangement joins TRBV15 to TRBJ2-5, with 8 bases identical to TRBD2. Germline V gene lookup returns CDR1 LNHNV and CDR2 YYDKDF (reference sequence). The CDR3 extends over 15 amino acids. V was clipped by 0 bases and J by 5 bases; unmatched bases: 5. This chain's CDR3 is CATSRDGGAFETQYF. DNA for the CDR3: TGTGCCACCAGCAGAGACGGGGGGGCCTTTGAGACCCAGTACTTC. Together with reference TRBV15 and TRBJ2-5, the CDR3 gives the full variable domain: DAMVIQNPRYQVTQFGKPVTLSCSQTLNHNVMYWYQQKSSQAPKLLFHYYDKDFNNEADTPDNFQSRRPNTSFCFLDIRSPGLGDTAMYLCATSRDGGAFETQYFGPGTRLLVL.

The chain employs TRBV5-6 and TRBJ2-5, with D possibly TRBD1 on 5 matching bases. Germline V gene data show CDR1 as SGHDT and CDR2 as YYEEEE. The CDR3 length is 15 residues. The V and J ends lost 4 bases and 2 bases respectively, with 15 bases between them. CDR3 region: CASSLRQGRQETQYF. As DNA, the CDR3 is TGTGCCAGCAGCCTTCGGCAGGGCAGACAAGAGACCCAGTACTTC.

The chain employs TRBV7-9 and TRBJ1-2, with 7 bases matching TRBD1. The CDR3 runs 11 residues. Losses at the gene ends were 4 bases for V and 14 bases for J; bases not matched to a gene: 7. Germline V gene lookup returns CDR1 SEHNR and CDR2 FQNEAQ (reference sequence). DNA for the CDR3: TGTGCCAGCAGCTGGGATGACAGGGCGACCTTC. Amino acid sequence: CASSWDDRATF.

Here the CDR3 DNA reads TGTGCCAGCAGTTTACAGCCTACAGGGTATAGTGGCTACACCTTC. Translating gives CASSLQPTGYSGYTF. The chain couples TRBV6-6 to TRBJ1-2, with a tentative D call TRBD1 (6 bases). This CDR3 spans 15 amino acids. V lost 4 bases and J lost 7, with 19 bases in between. Per the germline V gene, CDR1 is MNHNY and CDR2 is SVGAGI (reference sequence).

V is TRBV10-1 and J is TRBJ2-3; TRBD1 aligns across 7 bases. CDR3 length: 15 amino acids. Germline V gives CDR1 WNHNN, CDR2 SYGVQD (reference sequence). Trimming at V came to 3 bases and at J to 2 bases, leaving 5 bases not matched to a gene. The CDR3 loop is CASSDFGTDTDTQYF. The CDR3 nucleotides read TGCGCCAGCAGTGACTTTGGGACAGACACAGATACGCAGTATTTT.

The chain joins TRBV15 to TRBJ1-1; D perhaps matches TRBD1 (6 bases). Germline values: CDR1 LNHNV, CDR2 YYDKDF (reference sequence). V lost 1 base and J 0 bases, leaving 9 bases between the germline ends. The CDR3 length is 15 residues. CDR3 residues: CATSRVGAMNTEAFF. The CDR3 DNA follows: TGTGCCACCAGCAGAGTGGGGGCGATGAACACTGAAGCTTTCTTT.

In nucleotides, the CDR3 is TGTGCCAGCAGCGTAGCTTGGCAGGGGGAGACCCAGTACTTC. It yields the protein CASSVAWQGETQYF. The chain employs TRBV9 and TRBJ2-5; D possibly corresponds to TRBD1 (6 bases). This CDR3 is 14 amino acids long. Germline CDR1 is SGDLS and CDR2 is YYNGEE. The V end lost 0 bases, the J end lost 5 bases, and 11 bases lay between the germline ends.

CDR3 protein: CASSFGAPGNRGQETQYF. The CDR3 nucleotides are TGTGCCAGCAGTTTCGGCGCGCCGGGAAACAGGGGGCAAGAGACCCAGTACTTC. The V and J genes are TRBV27 and TRBJ2-5; TRBD1 agrees at 8 bases. J was trimmed by 2 bases and V by 3 bases; bases with no gene match: 14. The germline gives CDR1 MNHEY, CDR2 SMNVEV (reference sequence). This CDR3 is built from 18 residues.

The chain joins TRBV7-3 to TRBJ2-5; no reliable D call. V was pared by 2 bases and J by 0 bases, with 7 bases between. The CDR3 extends over 14 amino acids. In germline, CDR1 is SGHTA, CDR2 FQGTGA. The CDR3 DNA is TGTGCCAGCAGCTTATCGCACAACCAAGAGACCCAGTACTTC. Translating it yields CASSLSHNQETQYF. Complete variable domain (other parts from reference TRBV7-3 and TRBJ2-5): GAGVSQTPSNKVTEKGKYVELRCDPISGHTALYWYRQSLGQGPEFLIYFQGTGAADDSGLPNDRFFAVRPEGSVSTLKIQRTERGDSAVYLCASSLSHNQETQYFGPGTRLLVL.

The gene calls are TRBV2 and TRBJ2-7; D remains ambiguous. The CDR3 spans 15 residues. The V end lost 1 base, the J end lost 0 bases, and 10 bases lay between the germline ends. CDR1 is SNHLY and CDR2 is FYNNEI in the germline V gene. CDR3 protein: CASSEGATTSYEQYF. The CDR3 nucleotides read TGTGCCAGCAGTGAAGGGGCAACGACCTCCTACGAGCAGTACTTC.

The rearrangement uses TRBV13 and TRBJ2-5; the match to TRBD2 covers 13 bases. The CDR3 is made up of 19 amino acids. Looked up from germline, CDR1 is PRHDT and CDR2 is FYEKMQ (reference sequence). The V and J ends lost 4 bases and 4 bases, in that order; junction bases with no gene match: 15. CDR3 sequence reads: CASSYTSGGALALTETQYF. CDR3 DNA: TGTGCCAGCAGCTACACTAGCGGGGGGGCCTTGGCGTTGACAGAGACCCAGTACTTC.

The chain employs TRBV19 and TRBJ2-6; unclear D gene. This CDR3 spans 19 amino acids. Germline V gene data show CDR1 as LNHDA and CDR2 as SQIVND (reference sequence). V shed 2 bases and J shed 0 bases, with 17 bases lying between them. The CDR3 loop reads CASSIMSQRMSSGANVLTF. The CDR3 nucleotides read TGTGCCAGTAGTATAATGTCGCAGAGGATGTCCTCTGGGGCCAACGTCCTGACTTTC.

The chain recombines TRBV5-4 with TRBJ1-2, with 8 positions matching TRBD1. Unmatched junction bases numbered 12, after V lost 1 base and J lost 7 bases. The CDR3 runs 16 residues. Germline lookup yields CDR1 SGHNT and CDR2 YYREEE (reference sequence). Here the CDR3 reads CASSLPPAGGLGGYTF. The CDR3, as DNA: TGTGCCAGCAGCTTGCCTCCAGCAGGGGGCCTAGGTGGCTACACCTTC. The complete variable domain, with remaining parts taken from reference TRBV5-4 and TRBJ1-2, reads ETGVTQSPTHLIKTRGQQVTLRCSSQSGHNTVSWYQQALGQGPQFIFQYYREEENGRGNFPPRFSGLQFPNYSSELNVNALELDDSALYLCASSLPPAGGLGGYTFGSGTRLTVV.

V gene TRBV30 combines with J gene TRBJ2-7; 7 nucleotides align to TRBD1. After removal of 4 bases from V and 2 bases from J, the junction contained 5 bases not matched to a gene. The CDR3 length is 13 residues. The germline CDR1 and CDR2 sequences are GTSNPN and SVGIG (reference sequence). The CDR3 DNA sequence: TGTGCCTGGAACCGGGACAGACCCTACGAGCAGTACTTC. Encoded protein: CAWNRDRPYEQYF.

The chain is built from TRBV12-3 or TRBV12-4 and TRBJ1-2; 8 bases are shared with TRBD1. V trimming: 6 bases; J trimming: 7 bases; junction bases outside the gene matches: 4. This CDR3 region has 12 residues. The chain's CDR3 is CASSRQGFGYTF. CDR3 sequence (DNA): TGTGCCAGCAGCCGACAGGGGTTTGGCTACACCTTC.

V is TRBV5-1 and J is TRBJ1-4; D is possibly TRBD1 (5 bases). The germline V gene has CDR1 SGHRS and CDR2 YFSETQ. The ends were cut back, 3 bases at V and 10 bases at J, with 16 bases in the middle. The CDR3 totals 14 residues. The CDR3 sequence: CASSSEPGGGKLFF. DNA of the CDR3: TGCGCCAGCAGCTCGGAACCCGGGGGGGGAAAACTGTTTTTT.

This chain uses TRBV19 with TRBJ2-2, with D maybe TRBD1 (6 bases). Deletions cut 3 bases from V and 0 bases from J, with 32 bases between. This CDR3 is 23 amino acids long. CDR1 LNHDA and CDR2 SQIVND come from the germline V gene (reference sequence). CDR3 sequence (DNA): TGTGCCAGTAGTATTGTATTGTATACAGGGCTCGGGGTCAGGCTTACGAACACCGGGGAGCTGTTTTTT. This gives the protein CASSIVLYTGLGVRLTNTGELFF.

This rearrangement joins TRBV27 to TRBJ1-6, with 9 nucleotides matching TRBD1. There are 15 residues in the CDR3. V was clipped by 5 bases and J by 7 bases; unmatched bases: 6. Germline CDR1 MNHEY, CDR2 SMNVEV (reference sequence). This CDR3 reads CASSTYRGPNSPLHF. The CDR3 region has the DNA TGTGCCAGCAGTACTTACAGGGGGCCGAATTCACCCCTCCACTTT.

The chain joins TRBV2 to TRBJ1-2, with a possible D match to TRBD1 (6 bases). Germline V gives CDR1 SNHLY, CDR2 FYNNEI. This CDR3 has 12 amino acids. Trimming left V 8 bases short and J 3 bases short, with 10 bases between. CDR3 region: CASGGQYYGYTF. The CDR3 nucleotides are TGTGCCAGCGGGGGACAATACTATGGCTACACCTTC.